This T cell receptor beta chain originates from a study of cytomegalovirus exposure and HLA in healthy donors. General study results and limits: Across donors, most TCRs were seen rarely, yet some public ones were widespread.

For this clone: Its antigen is currently unknown.

13 Jbeta primers and 60 Vbeta primers were used for the PCR. Profiled with immunoSEQ multiplex PCR; TCRdb holds only in-frame clones, not every one. The data contain some 170,000 clones, roughly 76% of them singletons. V gave up 0 bases and J gave up 1 base, with 9 bases separating them. The CDR3 has 15 amino acids. CDR1 and CDR2 from the germline V gene are MNHNS and SASEGT. The sequence came from a woman aged 18-29 years in good health and CMV-seropositive. V is TRBV6-1 and J is TRBJ1-2; no firm D call. The sample comprised PBMCs. CDR3 protein: CASSEASGLNYGYTF. As DNA, the CDR3 is TGTGCCAGCAGTGAAGCGAGCGGGCTTAACTATGGCTACACCTTC.